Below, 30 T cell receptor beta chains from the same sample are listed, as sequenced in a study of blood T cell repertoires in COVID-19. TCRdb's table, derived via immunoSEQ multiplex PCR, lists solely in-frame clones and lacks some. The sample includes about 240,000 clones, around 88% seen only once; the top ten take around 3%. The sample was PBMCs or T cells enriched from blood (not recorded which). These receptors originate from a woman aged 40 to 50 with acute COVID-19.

In DNA form, the CDR3 reads TGTGCCACCAGCAGAGTATACGACAGTGAAGCTTTCTTT. Protein sequence: CATSRVYDSEAFF. The chain uses TRBV15 and TRBJ1-1; D might be TRBD1 (5 bases). The germline V and J ends were trimmed by 1 base and 7 bases, with 10 bases remaining between them. Germline V gene sequence: CDR1 LNHNV, CDR2 YYDKDF (reference sequence). The CDR3 spans 13 residues. The whole variable domain, filled in from reference TRBV15 and TRBJ1-1, reads DAMVIQNPRYQVTQFGKPVTLSCSQTLNHNVMYWYQQKSSQAPKLLFHYYDKDFNNEADTPDNFQSRRPNTSFCFLDIRSPGLGDTAMYLCATSRVYDSEAFFGQGTRLTVV.

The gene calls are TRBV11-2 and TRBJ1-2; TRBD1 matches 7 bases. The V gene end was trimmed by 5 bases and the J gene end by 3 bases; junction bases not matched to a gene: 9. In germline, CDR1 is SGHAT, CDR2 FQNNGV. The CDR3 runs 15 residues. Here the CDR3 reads CASSPLAGGYYGYTF. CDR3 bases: TGTGCCAGCAGCCCCCTGGCAGGGGGTTACTATGGCTACACCTTC. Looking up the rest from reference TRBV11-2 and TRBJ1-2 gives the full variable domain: EAGVAQSPRYKIIEKRQSVAFWCNPISGHATLYWYQQILGQGPKLLIQFQNNGVVDDSQLPKDRFSAERLKGVDSTLKIQPAKLEDSAVYLCASSPLAGGYYGYTFGSGTRLTVV.

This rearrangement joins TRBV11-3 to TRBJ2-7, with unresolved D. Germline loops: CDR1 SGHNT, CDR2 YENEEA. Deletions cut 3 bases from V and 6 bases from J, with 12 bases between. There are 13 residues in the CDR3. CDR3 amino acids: CASSFEILSEQYF. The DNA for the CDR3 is TGTGCCAGCAGCTTCGAAATCCTCAGCGAGCAGTACTTC.

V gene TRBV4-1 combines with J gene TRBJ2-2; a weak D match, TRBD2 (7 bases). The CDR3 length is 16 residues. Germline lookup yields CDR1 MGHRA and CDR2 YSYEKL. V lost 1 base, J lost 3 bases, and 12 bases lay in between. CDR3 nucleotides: TGCGCCAGCAGCCAAGCGGGGGGCTGGGACACCGGGGAGCTGTTTTTT. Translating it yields CASSQAGGWDTGELFF.

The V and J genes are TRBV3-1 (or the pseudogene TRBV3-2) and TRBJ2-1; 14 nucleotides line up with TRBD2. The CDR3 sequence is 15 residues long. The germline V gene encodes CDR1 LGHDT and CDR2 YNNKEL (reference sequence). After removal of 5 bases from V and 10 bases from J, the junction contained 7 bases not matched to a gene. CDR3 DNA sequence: TGTGCCAGCAGCTCGGGACTAGCGGGAGAGTTCGAGCAGTTCTTC. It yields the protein CASSSGLAGEFEQFF.

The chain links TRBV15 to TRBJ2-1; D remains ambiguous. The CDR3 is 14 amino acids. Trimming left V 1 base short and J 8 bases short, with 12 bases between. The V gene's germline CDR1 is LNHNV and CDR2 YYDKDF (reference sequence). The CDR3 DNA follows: TGTGCCACCAGCAGAGTGAGCAGCGCTTATGAGCAGTTCTTC. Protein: CATSRVSSAYEQFF.

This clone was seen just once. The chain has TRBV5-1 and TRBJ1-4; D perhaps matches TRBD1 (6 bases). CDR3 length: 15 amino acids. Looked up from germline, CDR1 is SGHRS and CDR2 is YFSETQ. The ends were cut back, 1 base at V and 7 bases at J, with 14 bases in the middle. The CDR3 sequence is CASSLSQGRGEKLFF. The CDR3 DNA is TGCGCCAGCAGCTTGTCCCAGGGCAGGGGTGAAAAACTGTTTTTT.

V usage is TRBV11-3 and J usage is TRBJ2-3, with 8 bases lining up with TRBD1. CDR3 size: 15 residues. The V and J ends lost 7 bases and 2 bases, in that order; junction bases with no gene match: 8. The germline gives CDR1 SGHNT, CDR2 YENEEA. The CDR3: CASTRGQVITDTQYF. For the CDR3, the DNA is TGTGCCAGCACAAGGGGACAGGTGATCACAGATACGCAGTATTTT.

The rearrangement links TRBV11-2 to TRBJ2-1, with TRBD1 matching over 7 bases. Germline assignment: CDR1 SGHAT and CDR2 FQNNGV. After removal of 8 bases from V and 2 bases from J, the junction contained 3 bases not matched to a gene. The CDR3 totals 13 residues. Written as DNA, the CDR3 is TGTGCCAGCGGGACAGTTCCCTACAATGAGCAGTTCTTC. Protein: CASGTVPYNEQFF.

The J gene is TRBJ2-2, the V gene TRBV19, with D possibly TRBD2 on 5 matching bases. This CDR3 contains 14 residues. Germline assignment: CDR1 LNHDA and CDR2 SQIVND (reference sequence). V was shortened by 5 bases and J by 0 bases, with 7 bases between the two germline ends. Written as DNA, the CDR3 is TGTGCCAGTAGTCTAGCAACGAACACCGGGGAGCTGTTTTTT. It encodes CASSLATNTGELFF.

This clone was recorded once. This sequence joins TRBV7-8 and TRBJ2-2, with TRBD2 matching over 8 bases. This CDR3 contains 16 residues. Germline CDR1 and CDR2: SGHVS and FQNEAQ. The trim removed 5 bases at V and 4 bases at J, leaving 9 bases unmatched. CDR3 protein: CASSRTTSGLTGELFF. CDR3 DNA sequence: TGTGCCAGCAGCAGAACTACTAGCGGCCTCACCGGGGAGCTGTTTTTT.

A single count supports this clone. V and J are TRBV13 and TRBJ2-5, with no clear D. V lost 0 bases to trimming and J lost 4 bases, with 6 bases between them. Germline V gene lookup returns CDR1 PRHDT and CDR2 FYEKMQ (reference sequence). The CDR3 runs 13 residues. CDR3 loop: CASSLGSRETQYF. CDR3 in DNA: TGTGCCAGCAGCTTAGGTTCCAGAGAGACCCAGTACTTC.

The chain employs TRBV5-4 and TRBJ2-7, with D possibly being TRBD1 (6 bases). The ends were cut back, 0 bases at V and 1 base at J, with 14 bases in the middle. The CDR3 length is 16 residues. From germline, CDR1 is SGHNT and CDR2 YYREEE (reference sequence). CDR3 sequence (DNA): TGTGCCAGCAGCTTGGGAGGGGTAAGGGGGTCCTACGAGCAGTACTTC. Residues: CASSLGGVRGSYEQYF.

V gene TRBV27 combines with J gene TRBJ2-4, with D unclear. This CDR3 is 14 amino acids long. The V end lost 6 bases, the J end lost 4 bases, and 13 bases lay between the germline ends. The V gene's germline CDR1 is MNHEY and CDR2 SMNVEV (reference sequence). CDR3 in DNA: TGTGCCAGCAGCAAAACCGGGTTTAAAAACATTCAGTACTTC. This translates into CASSKTGFKNIQYF.

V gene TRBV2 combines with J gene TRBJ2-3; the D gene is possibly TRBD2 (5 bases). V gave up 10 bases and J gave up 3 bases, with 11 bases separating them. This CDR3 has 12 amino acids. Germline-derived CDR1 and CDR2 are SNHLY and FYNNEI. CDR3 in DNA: TGTGCCATCCAGAGGGAGACAGATACGCAGTATTTT. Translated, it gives CAIQRETDTQYF.

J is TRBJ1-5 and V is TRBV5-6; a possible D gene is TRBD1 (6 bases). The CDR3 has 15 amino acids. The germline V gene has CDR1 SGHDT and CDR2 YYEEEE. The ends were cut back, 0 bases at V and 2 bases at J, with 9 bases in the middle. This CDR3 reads CASSLGAGGNQPQHF. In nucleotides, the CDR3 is TGTGCCAGCAGCTTGGGGGCAGGGGGCAATCAGCCCCAGCATTTT.

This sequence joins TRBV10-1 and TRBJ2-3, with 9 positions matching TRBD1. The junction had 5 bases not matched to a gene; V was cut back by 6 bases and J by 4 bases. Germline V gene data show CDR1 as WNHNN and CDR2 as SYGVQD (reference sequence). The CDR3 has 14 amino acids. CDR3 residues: CASSRDRESDTQYF. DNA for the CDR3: TGCGCCAGCAGCCGGGACAGGGAATCAGATACGCAGTATTTT.

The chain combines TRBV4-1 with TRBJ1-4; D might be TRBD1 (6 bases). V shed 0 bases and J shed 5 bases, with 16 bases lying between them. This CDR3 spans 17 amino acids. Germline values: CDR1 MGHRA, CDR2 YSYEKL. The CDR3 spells CASSQEQGPVVNEKLFF. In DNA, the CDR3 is TGCGCCAGCAGCCAAGAACAGGGCCCCGTAGTGAATGAAAAACTGTTTTTT.

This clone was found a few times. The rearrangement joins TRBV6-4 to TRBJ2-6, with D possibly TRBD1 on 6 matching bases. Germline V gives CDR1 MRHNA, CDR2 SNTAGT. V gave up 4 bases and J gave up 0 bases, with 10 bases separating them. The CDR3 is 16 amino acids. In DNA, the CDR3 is TGTGCCAGCAGTGCCGAGGGGGACTCTGGGGCCAACGTCCTGACTTTC. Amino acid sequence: CASSAEGDSGANVLTF.

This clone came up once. The CDR3 DNA is TGTGCCAGCAGTTCGGGATCTCTAAGCTCCTACAATGAGCAGTTCTTC. Translation gives CASSSGSLSSYNEQFF. The V call is TRBV7-9, the J call TRBJ2-1; D might be TRBD2 (5 bases). The CDR3 is 16 residues long. Germline loops: CDR1 SEHNR, CDR2 FQNEAQ (reference sequence). V was shortened by 6 bases and J by 0 bases, with 15 bases between the two germline ends.

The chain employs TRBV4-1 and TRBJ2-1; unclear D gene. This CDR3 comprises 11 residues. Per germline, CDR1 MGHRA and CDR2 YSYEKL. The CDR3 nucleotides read TGCGCTAGAGGAGTCTACAATGAGCAGTTCTTC. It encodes CARGVYNEQFF.

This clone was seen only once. CDR3 nucleotide sequence: TGTGCCAGCAGCCCTCTAGCGAAGCGGGAAACCGGGGAGCTGTTTTTT. Amino acid sequence: CASSPLAKRETGELFF. The J gene is TRBJ2-2, the V gene TRBV5-6; TRBD2 matches 7 bases. Germline V lookup: CDR1 SGHDT, CDR2 YYEEEE. Trimming took 4 bases from V and 5 from J; bases not matched to a gene: 11. The CDR3 is 16 residues long.

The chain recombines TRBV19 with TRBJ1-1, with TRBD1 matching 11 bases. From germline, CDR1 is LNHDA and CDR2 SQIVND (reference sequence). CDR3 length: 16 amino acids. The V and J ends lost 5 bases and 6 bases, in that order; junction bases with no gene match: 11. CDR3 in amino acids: CASSPGQGARFAEAFF. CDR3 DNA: TGTGCCAGTAGTCCCGGACAGGGGGCGCGTTTCGCTGAAGCTTTCTTT.

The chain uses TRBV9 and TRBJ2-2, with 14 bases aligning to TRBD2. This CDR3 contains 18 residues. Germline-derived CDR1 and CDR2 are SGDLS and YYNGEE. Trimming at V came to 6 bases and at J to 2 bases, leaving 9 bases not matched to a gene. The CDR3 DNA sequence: TGTGCCAGCACCCCCGGGACTAGCGGGAGTCAAAACACCGGGGAGCTGTTTTTT. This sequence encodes CASTPGTSGSQNTGELFF.

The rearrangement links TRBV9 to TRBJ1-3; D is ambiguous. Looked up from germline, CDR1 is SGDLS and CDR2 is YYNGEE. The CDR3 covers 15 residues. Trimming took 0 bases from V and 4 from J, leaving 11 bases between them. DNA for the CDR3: TGTGCCAGCAGCGTAGATATGCGGTTAGGAAACACCATATATTTT. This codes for CASSVDMRLGNTIYF.

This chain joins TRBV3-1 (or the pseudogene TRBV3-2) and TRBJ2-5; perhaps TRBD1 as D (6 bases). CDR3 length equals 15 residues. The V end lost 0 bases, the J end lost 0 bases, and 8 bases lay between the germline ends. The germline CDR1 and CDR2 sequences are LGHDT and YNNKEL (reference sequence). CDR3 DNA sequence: TGTGCCAGCAGCCAAGAAGGGGGAAACCAAGAGACCCAGTACTTC. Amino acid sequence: CASSQEGGNQETQYF.

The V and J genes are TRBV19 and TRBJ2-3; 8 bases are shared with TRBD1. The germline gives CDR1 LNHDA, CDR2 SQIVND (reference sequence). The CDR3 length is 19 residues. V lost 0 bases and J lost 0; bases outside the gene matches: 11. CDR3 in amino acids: CASSIDLGTGASSTDTQYF. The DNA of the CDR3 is TGTGCCAGTAGTATAGATCTTGGGACAGGAGCTTCAAGCACAGATACGCAGTATTTT.

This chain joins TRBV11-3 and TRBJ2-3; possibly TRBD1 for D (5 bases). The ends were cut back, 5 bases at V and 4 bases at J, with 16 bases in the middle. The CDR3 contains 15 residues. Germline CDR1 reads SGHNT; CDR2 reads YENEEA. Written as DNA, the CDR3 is TGTGCCAGCAGCACGCGCCAGGGTTACGCAGATACGCAGTATTTT. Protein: CASSTRQGYADTQYF.

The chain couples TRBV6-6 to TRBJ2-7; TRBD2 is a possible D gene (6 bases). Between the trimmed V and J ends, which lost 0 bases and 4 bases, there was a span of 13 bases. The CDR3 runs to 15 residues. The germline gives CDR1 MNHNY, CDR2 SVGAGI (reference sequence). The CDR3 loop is CASSYSKAGGYEQYF. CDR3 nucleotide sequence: TGTGCCAGCAGTTACTCGAAGGCCGGGGGATACGAGCAGTACTTC.

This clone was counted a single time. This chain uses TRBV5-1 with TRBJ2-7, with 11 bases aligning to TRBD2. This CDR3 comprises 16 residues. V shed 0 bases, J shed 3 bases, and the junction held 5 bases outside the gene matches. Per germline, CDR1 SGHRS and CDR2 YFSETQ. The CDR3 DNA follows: TGCGCCAGCAGCTTGGGGACTAGCGGGCGATTCTACGAGCAGTACTTC. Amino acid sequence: CASSLGTSGRFYEQYF.